The 22 T cell receptor beta chains listed next were all sequenced from one sample in a study of T cell clones after liver transplantation. The method was immunoSEQ multiplex PCR; TCRdb's version includes in-frame clones alone and lacks a portion of them. The data contain 20,000 to 25,000 clones, about four fifths of them singletons. The material sequenced was CD8+ T cells from blood, taken about 56 months after liver transplant. The receptors shown here come from a human patient who received a liver transplant. Certain T cells may be donor cells from the graft.

V is TRBV10-3 and J is TRBJ2-3; TRBD1 might be the D (6 bases). The CDR3 runs to 16 residues. CDR1 ENHRY and CDR2 SYGVKD come from the germline V gene. Trimming took off 11 bases at V and 2 bases at J, with 23 bases between the two ends. The CDR3 DNA follows: TGTGCCGCCCGAGCGGAGACAGGAAGTGTCACAGATACGCAGTATTTT. Translation: CAARAETGSVTDTQYF.

V is TRBV30 and J is TRBJ2-3; 9 bases map to TRBD1. The germline V gene encodes CDR1 GTSNPN and CDR2 SVGIG (reference sequence). V lost 5 bases, J lost 0 bases, and 9 bases stayed unmatched. The CDR3 sequence is 16 residues long. The CDR3 spells CAWHNWTGASTDTQYF. In nucleotides, the CDR3 is TGTGCCTGGCACAACTGGACAGGGGCTAGCACAGATACGCAGTATTTT.

The chain is built from TRBV11-1 and TRBJ2-6; TRBD2 might be the D (5 bases). Germline CDR1 is SGHAT and CDR2 is FQDESV (reference sequence). V was clipped by 9 bases and J by 0 bases, with 12 bases between them. The CDR3 is 15 residues long. CDR3: CASHYRGSGANVLTF. The CDR3 DNA reads as TGTGCCAGTCACTACCGGGGCTCTGGGGCCAACGTCCTGACTTTC.

The J gene is TRBJ2-7, the V gene TRBV5-6, with unresolved D. The CDR3 runs to 14 residues. Germline CDR1 is SGHDT and CDR2 is YYEEEE. Between the trimmed V and J ends, which lost 4 bases and 2 bases, there was a span of 13 bases. In DNA form, the CDR3 reads TGTGCCAGCAGCCCCCCAGGTAATCCCTACGAGCAGTACTTC. It translates to CASSPPGNPYEQYF.

This chain links TRBV7-8 with TRBJ1-1; possible D gene TRBD1, 6 bases. There are 13 residues in the CDR3. The V end was cut by 5 bases, the J end by 2 bases, with 9 bases between. Germline lookup yields CDR1 SGHVS and CDR2 FQNEAQ. The CDR3 nucleotides are TGTGCCAGCAGCCGACAGGCTAACACTGAAGCTTTCTTT. Translated, it gives CASSRQANTEAFF.

The chain recombines TRBV7-2 with TRBJ2-1; 7 bases match TRBD1. Unmatched junction bases numbered 8, after V lost 5 bases and J lost 4 bases. This CDR3 is built from 15 residues. Per germline, CDR1 SGHTA and CDR2 FQGNSA. The CDR3 region has the DNA TGTGCCAGCAGCGACCCTTTGACAGGGTACAATGAGCAGTTCTTC. It is translated as CASSDPLTGYNEQFF.

The chain combines TRBV28 with TRBJ2-7; a weak D match, TRBD1 (7 bases). The CDR3 is 13 residues long. V lost 7 bases and J 3 bases, leaving 13 bases between the germline ends. From germline, CDR1 is MDHEN and CDR2 SYDVKM. The CDR3 protein is CASTDQGGYEQYF. CDR3 sequence (DNA): TGTGCCAGCACCGACCAGGGGGGCTACGAGCAGTACTTC.

The genes are TRBV19 and TRBJ2-3; D may be TRBD2 (6 bases). Germline lookup yields CDR1 LNHDA and CDR2 SQIVND (reference sequence). The CDR3 has 15 residues. Trimming removed 3 bases from V and 4 bases from J, with 14 bases in between. The CDR3, as DNA: TGTGCCAGTAGTATTCAAGACGGGGGAGCAGATACGCAGTATTTT. Translation gives CASSIQDGGADTQYF.

The chain carries TRBV30 and TRBJ2-2; no firm D call. There are 13 residues in the CDR3. Trimming left V 5 bases short and J 0 bases short, with 7 bases between. Germline V gives CDR1 GTSNPN, CDR2 SVGIG (reference sequence). CDR3 protein: CAWAPPNTGELFF. In DNA form, the CDR3 reads TGTGCCTGGGCCCCTCCGAACACCGGGGAGCTGTTTTTT.

The chain carries TRBV9 and TRBJ2-2, with D maybe TRBD2 (5 bases). The CDR3 has 13 residues. Germline CDR1 is SGDLS and CDR2 is YYNGEE. V lost 4 bases to trimming and J lost 5 bases, with 9 bases between them. The CDR3 spells CASSPSGTGELFF. As DNA, the CDR3 is TGTGCCAGCAGCCCCAGCGGTACCGGGGAGCTGTTTTTT.

This clone turned up a few times. The chain recombines TRBV6-6 with TRBJ2-3; D is possibly TRBD2 (6 bases). This CDR3 comprises 12 residues. The V gene lost 10 bases and the J gene lost 6 bases, with 14 bases spanning the gap. Germline CDR1 reads MNHNY; CDR2 reads SVGAGI (reference sequence). The CDR3 DNA reads as TGTGCCATCCTGGCAGGGAGGGATACGCAGTATTTT. It encodes CAILAGRDTQYF.

This clone qualifies as medium-sized. The chain combines TRBV6-1 with TRBJ2-7; D unclear. Trimming took off 2 bases at V and 4 bases at J, with 6 bases between the two ends. CDR3 length equals 12 residues. CDR1 MNHNS and CDR2 SASEGT come from the germline V gene. CDR3 bases: TGTGCCAGCAGTGAACCAGCGTACGAGCAGTACTTC. It encodes CASSEPAYEQYF.

The chain recombines TRBV6-1 with TRBJ2-2, with 11 bases fitting TRBD1. Germline V gene data show CDR1 as MNHNS and CDR2 as SASEGT. J lost 7 bases, V lost 4 bases, and 2 bases had no gene match. The CDR3 contains 14 residues. The CDR3, as DNA: TGTGCCAGCAGTGGGACAGGGGGCGTCGGGGAGCTGTTTTTT. Its protein product is CASSGTGGVGELFF.

The rearrangement links TRBV5-1 to TRBJ2-3; 10 bases agree with TRBD2. J gave up 1 base and V 0 bases, and 2 bases lay outside the gene matches. The CDR3 loop spans 16 amino acids. Germline V gene sequence: CDR1 SGHRS, CDR2 YFSETQ. The CDR3 DNA follows: TGCGCCAGCAGCTTGGGAACTAGCGGGGGCACAGATACGCAGTATTTT. This encodes CASSLGTSGGTDTQYF.

This chain links TRBV6-5 with TRBJ1-5; D gene unclear. The CDR3 contains 14 residues. V was cut by 5 bases and J by 4 bases, with 12 bases left in between. CDR1 is MNHEY and CDR2 is SVGAGI in the germline V gene. For the CDR3, the DNA is TGTGCCAGCAGTGCCGGCCCCGGGAATCAGCCCCAGCATTTT. Protein product: CASSAGPGNQPQHF.

As concerns this clone: At one of its ends the junction is not consistent with the germline gene, which may arise from a read error. J is TRBJ2-2 and V is TRBV27; D could derive from TRBD1 or TRBD2 (6 bases each). This CDR3 region has 13 residues. Germline V lookup: CDR1 MNHEY, CDR2 SMNVEV (reference sequence). CDR3 DNA: TGTGCCAGCAGTTACCTGGGGGGCGGGGAGCTGCTTTTT. Amino acids: CASSYLGGGELLF.

This clone was seen a few times. This chain joins TRBV7-6 and TRBJ2-6; TRBD1 might be the D (6 bases). The CDR3 runs 18 residues. Trimming stripped 0 bases from V and 3 bases from J, with 15 bases between. Germline CDR1 and CDR2: SGHVS and FNYEAQ. The CDR3 DNA follows: TGTGCCAGCAGCTTAGCTTCCTTCCCAGGGGATGGGGCCAACGTCCTGACTTTC. It encodes CASSLASFPGDGANVLTF.

The V and J genes are TRBV6-1 and TRBJ2-7, with D tentatively TRBD1 or TRBD2 (5 bases each). Germline-derived CDR1 and CDR2 are MNHNS and SASEGT. The CDR3 runs to 12 residues. The V gene lost 7 bases and the J gene lost 4 bases, with 11 bases spanning the gap. CDR3 residues: CASMGDWYEQYF. The CDR3, as DNA: TGTGCCAGCATGGGGGATTGGTACGAGCAGTACTTC.

The V and J genes are TRBV27 and TRBJ2-3; a weak D match, TRBD2 (6 bases). The CDR3 extends over 15 amino acids. V was trimmed by 5 bases and J by 5 bases, leaving 17 bases between them. CDR1 and CDR2 from the germline V gene are MNHEY and SMNVEV (reference sequence). CDR3 protein: CASSSLEGKVDTQYF. CDR3 DNA sequence: TGTGCCAGCAGTAGTTTGGAGGGAAAGGTAGATACGCAGTATTTT.

The V gene is TRBV28, the J gene TRBJ2-7; no firm D call. The germline gives CDR1 MDHEN, CDR2 SYDVKM. The CDR3 loop spans 11 amino acids. The V end lost 2 bases, the J end lost 5 bases, and 4 bases lay between the germline ends. CDR3 in amino acids: CASSLVDEQYF. In nucleotides, the CDR3 is TGTGCCAGCAGTTTAGTCGACGAGCAGTACTTC.

In this sample, this clone turned up a few times. This chain links TRBV9 with TRBJ2-1; D perhaps matches TRBD2 (5 bases). Germline lookup yields CDR1 SGDLS and CDR2 YYNGEE. Between the trimmed V and J ends, which lost 2 bases and 9 bases, there was a span of 9 bases. The CDR3 runs to 12 residues. CDR3 nucleotides: TGTGCCAGCAGCGTTGTAGGGAGTGAGCAGTTCTTC. Translated, it gives CASSVVGSEQFF.

This chain connects TRBV27 to TRBJ1-3; maybe TRBD1 (5 bases). With 4 bases removed from V and 0 bases from J, the gap between germline ends came to 7 bases. The CDR3 has 14 residues. The germline gives CDR1 MNHEY, CDR2 SMNVEV (reference sequence). DNA for the CDR3: TGTGCCAGCAGTTCCCAGGGCTCTGGAAACACCATATATTTT. This translates into CASSSQGSGNTIYF.